Listed below are T cell receptor beta chains from one sample, sequenced in a study of PD-L1 blockade in urothelial cancer. This table comes from immunoSEQ multiplex PCR, and its TCRdb copy is limited to in-frame clones, with some not included. The sample includes about 30,000 clones, 65% to 90% seen only once; the top ten take under 2.5%. The sequenced sample was PBMCs, obtained around atezolizumab (anti-PD-L1) treatment. These receptors all stem from a man aged 50 to 59 with urothelial cancer. CDR3s include the opening cysteine and the closing phenylalanine or tryptophan. The order of the fields is CDR3 protein, CDR3 DNA, clone size, D gene, V gene, J gene. A D gene is named only where the DNA matches it firmly. Size values are once, few and many counts, or a class for expanded clones, and some rows have none.

CASSLWGQGTTGELFF,TGCGCCAGCAGCTTGTGGGGACAGGGGACCACCGGGGAGCTGTTTTTT,-,TRBD1,TRBV5-1,TRBJ2-2
CASSEPSDTQYF,TGTGCCAGCAGTGAACCCTCAGATACGCAGTATTTT,-,-,TRBV25-1,TRBJ2-3
CASSIEGSGPYEQYF,TGTGCCAGTAGTATAGAGGGAAGCGGTCCCTACGAGCAGTACTTC,-,-,TRBV19,TRBJ2-7
CASSFPLAGGLNTGELFF,TGTGCCAGCAGCTTCCCACTAGCGGGAGGGCTAAACACCGGGGAGCTGTTTTTT,-,TRBD2,TRBV7-6,TRBJ2-2
CASSFRRGTTNYGYTF,TGTGCCAGCAGTTTTCGCAGGGGGACCACTAACTATGGCTACACCTTC,-,TRBD1,TRBV27,TRBJ1-2
CASSIGPARPQHF,TGTGCCAGTAGTATAGGGCCCGCCCGGCCCCAGCATTTT,-,-,TRBV19,TRBJ1-5
CASSESYRGYTGELFF,TGTGCCAGCAGTGAATCCTACAGGGGTTACACCGGGGAGCTGTTTTTT,-,TRBD1,TRBV25-1,TRBJ2-2
CAISSAGTGTGEQYF,TGTGCCATCAGTTCTGCCGGGACAGGGACTGGTGAGCAGTACTTC,-,TRBD1,TRBV10-3,TRBJ2-7
CASSLGGTSTDTQYF,TGCGCCAGCAGCTTGGGCGGCACTAGCACAGATACGCAGTATTTT,-,-,TRBV5-1,TRBJ2-3
CASSEGAGRPRNTEAFF,TGTGCCAGCAGTGAGGGGGCGGGCAGGCCCCGGAACACTGAAGCTTTCTTT,-,-,TRBV2,TRBJ1-1
CASTQNRDYYGYTF,TGTGCCAGCACCCAAAACAGGGATTACTATGGCTACACCTTC,-,-,TRBV6-1,TRBJ1-2
CASSPQDRYYGYTF,TGTGCCAGCAGCCCCCAGGACAGATACTATGGCTACACCTTC,-,-,TRBV14,TRBJ1-2
CASSYGLAGDEQFF,TGTGCCAGCAGCTACGGACTAGCGGGAGATGAGCAGTTCTTC,few,TRBD2,TRBV7-3,TRBJ2-1
CASSLGSGQARYF,TGTGCCAGCAGCTTAGGGTCAGGGCAGGCCAGGTACTTC,-,-,TRBV11-2,TRBJ2-5
CASTPGGTAFLGYTF,TGTGCCAGCACCCCTGGGGGGACAGCATTTTTAGGCTACACCTTC,-,TRBD1,TRBV6-1,TRBJ1-2
CASRRGGLNTEAFF,TGTGCCAGCAGGAGGGGGGGGCTGAACACTGAAGCTTTCTTT,-,-,TRBV28,TRBJ1-1
CASSLEGGRGYGNTEAFF,TGTGCCAGCAGCTTAGAAGGGGGCCGCGGTTACGGGAACACTGAAGCTTTCTTT,medium-sized,TRBD1,TRBV7-9,TRBJ1-1
CASSRTGIPTDTQYF,TGTGCCAGCAGCCGGACAGGGATTCCCACAGATACGCAGTATTTT,-,TRBD1,TRBV7-6,TRBJ2-3
CASSQGLGPNEQFF,TGTGCCAGCAGCCAAGGACTAGGACCCAATGAGCAGTTCTTC,-,TRBD2,TRBV11-2,TRBJ2-1
CASSLVGVGPGYSQPQHF,TGTGCCAGCAGCTTAGTTGGGGTGGGGCCAGGGTATAGTCAGCCCCAGCATTTT,-,-,TRBV7-8,TRBJ1-5
CASSIKGAYGYTF,TGTGCCAGTAGTATCAAAGGGGCCTATGGCTACACCTTC,once,-,TRBV19,TRBJ1-2
CASSELLSSGSREQYF,TGTGCCAGCAGTGAACTCCTTTCTAGCGGGAGTCGTGAGCAGTACTTC,once,TRBD2,TRBV6-1,TRBJ2-7
CASSPTDSSSGNTIYF,TGCGCCAGCAGCCCGACTGACAGCAGCTCTGGAAACACCATATATTTT,-,-,TRBV5-1,TRBJ1-3
CATRSTVNTEAFF,TGCGCCACCCGGTCGACAGTGAACACTGAAGCTTTCTTT,-,-,TRBV10-1,TRBJ1-1
CASSNRDRASLSTDTQYF,TGCGCCAGCAGCAACCGGGACAGGGCCTCTTTGAGCACAGATACGCAGTATTTT,-,TRBD1,TRBV5-1,TRBJ2-3
CASSLKHAGGQPISTDTQYF,TGTGCCAGCAGTTTGAAGCATGCGGGAGGCCAACCTATTAGCACAGATACGCAGTATTTT,-,TRBD2,TRBV27,TRBJ2-3